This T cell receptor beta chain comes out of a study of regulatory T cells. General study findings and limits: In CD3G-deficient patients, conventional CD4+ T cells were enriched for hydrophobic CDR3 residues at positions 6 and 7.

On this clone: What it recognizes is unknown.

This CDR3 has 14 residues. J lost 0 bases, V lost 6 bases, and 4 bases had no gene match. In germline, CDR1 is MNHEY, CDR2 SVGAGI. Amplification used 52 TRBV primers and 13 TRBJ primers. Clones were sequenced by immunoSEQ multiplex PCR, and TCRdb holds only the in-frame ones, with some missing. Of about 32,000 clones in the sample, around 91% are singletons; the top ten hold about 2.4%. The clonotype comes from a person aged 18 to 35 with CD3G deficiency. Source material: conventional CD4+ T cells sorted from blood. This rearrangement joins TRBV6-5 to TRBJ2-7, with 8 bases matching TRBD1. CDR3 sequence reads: CASRRDRSSYEQYF. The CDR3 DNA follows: TGTGCCAGCAGGCGGGACAGGAGCTCCTACGAGCAGTACTTC.